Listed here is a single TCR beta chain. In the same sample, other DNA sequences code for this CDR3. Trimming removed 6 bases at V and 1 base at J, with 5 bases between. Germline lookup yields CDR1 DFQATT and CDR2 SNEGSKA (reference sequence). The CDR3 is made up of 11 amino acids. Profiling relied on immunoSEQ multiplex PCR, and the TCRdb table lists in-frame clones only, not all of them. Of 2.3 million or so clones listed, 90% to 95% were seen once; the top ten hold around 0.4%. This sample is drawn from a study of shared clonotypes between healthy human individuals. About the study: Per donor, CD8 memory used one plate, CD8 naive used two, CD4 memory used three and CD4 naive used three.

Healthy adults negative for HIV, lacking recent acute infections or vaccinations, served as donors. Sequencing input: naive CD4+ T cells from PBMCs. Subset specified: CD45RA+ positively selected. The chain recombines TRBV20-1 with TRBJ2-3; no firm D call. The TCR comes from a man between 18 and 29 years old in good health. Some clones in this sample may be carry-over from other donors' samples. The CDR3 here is CSASGTDTQYF. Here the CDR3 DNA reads TGCAGTGCATCCGGCACAGATACGCAGTATTTT.